This TCR beta chain is from a study of blood T cell repertoires in COVID-19. Data came from immunoSEQ multiplex PCR; TCRdb stores just in-frame clones and leaves some out. The sample contains fewer than 150,000 clones, around 89% of which appear only once. V gave up 7 bases and J gave up 4 bases; unmatched junction bases: 13. The CDR3 is 17 residues long. From germline, CDR1 is KGHDR and CDR2 SFDVKD. Sequenced material: peripheral blood. This rearrangement joins TRBV24-1 to TRBJ2-5; TRBD1 matches 11 bases. The receptor was isolated from a woman aged 45-60 years with acute or convalescent COVID-19. CDR3 in amino acids: CATSQKYTGTGGETQYF. The DNA of the CDR3 is TGTGCCACCAGCCAGAAGTACACGGGGACAGGGGGAGAGACCCAGTACTTC.